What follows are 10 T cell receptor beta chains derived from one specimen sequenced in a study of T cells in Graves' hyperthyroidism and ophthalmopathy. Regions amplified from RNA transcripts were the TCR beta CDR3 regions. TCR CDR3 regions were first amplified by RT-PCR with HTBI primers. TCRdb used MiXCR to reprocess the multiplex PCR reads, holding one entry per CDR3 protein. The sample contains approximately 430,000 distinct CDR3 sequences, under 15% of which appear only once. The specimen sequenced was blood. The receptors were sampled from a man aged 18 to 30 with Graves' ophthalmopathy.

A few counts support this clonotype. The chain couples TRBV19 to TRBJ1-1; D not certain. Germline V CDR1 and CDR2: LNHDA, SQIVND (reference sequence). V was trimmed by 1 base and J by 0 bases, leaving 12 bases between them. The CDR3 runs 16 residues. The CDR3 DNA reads TGTGCCAGTAGTATAGCTAACGGGCAGATGAACACTGAAGCTTTCTTT. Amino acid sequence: CASSIANGQMNTEAFF.

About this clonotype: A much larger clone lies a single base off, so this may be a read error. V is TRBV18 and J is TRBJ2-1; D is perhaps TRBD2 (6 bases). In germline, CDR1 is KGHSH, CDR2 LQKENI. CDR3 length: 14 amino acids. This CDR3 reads CASPPPGSGGEQFF. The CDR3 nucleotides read TGTGCCAGCCCACCACCGGGTAGCGGTGGTGAGCAGTTCTTC.

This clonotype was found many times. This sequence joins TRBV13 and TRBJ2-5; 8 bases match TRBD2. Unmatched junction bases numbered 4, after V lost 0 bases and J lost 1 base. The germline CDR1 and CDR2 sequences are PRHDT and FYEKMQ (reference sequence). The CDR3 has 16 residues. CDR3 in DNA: TGTGCCAGCAGCTTAGGCGCTAGCGGGCTCCAAGAGACCCAGTACTTC. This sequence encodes CASSLGASGLQETQYF.

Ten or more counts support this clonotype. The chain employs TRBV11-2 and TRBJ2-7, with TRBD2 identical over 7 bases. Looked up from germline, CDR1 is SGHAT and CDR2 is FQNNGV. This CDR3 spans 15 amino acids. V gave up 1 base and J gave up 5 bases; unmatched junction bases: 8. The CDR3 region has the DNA TGTGCCAGCAGCTTAGGCGGGCGGGAGATGGACGAGCAGTACTTC. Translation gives CASSLGGREMDEQYF.

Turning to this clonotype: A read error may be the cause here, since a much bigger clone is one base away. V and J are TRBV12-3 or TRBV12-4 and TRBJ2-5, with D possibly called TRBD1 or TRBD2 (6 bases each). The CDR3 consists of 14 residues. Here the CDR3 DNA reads TGTGCCAGCAGCTCCTTGGGGGGCCAAGAGACCCAGTCCTTC. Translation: CASSSLGGQETQSF.

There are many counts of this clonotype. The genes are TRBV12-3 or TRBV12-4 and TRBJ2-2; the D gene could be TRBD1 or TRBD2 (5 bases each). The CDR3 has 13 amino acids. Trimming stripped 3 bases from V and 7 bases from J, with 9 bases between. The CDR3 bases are TGTGCCAGCAGTTTGGGGGTGGACGGGGAGCTGTTTTTT. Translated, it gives CASSLGVDGELFF.

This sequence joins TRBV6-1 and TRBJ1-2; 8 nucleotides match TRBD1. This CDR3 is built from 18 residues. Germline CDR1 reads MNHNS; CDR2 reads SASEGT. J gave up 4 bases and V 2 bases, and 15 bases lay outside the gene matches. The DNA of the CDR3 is TGTGCCAGCAGTGAACGGGCCAGGGGGCAGGGAAGGAGCTATGGCTACACCTTC. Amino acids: CASSERARGQGRSYGYTF.

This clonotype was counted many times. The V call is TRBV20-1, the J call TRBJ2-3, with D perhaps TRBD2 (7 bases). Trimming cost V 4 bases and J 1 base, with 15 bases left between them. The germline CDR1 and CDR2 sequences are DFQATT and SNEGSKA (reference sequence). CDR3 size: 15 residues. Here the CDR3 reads CSATRAGARTDTQYF. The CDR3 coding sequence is TGCAGTGCTACCCGTGCGGGGGCCCGCACAGATACGCAGTATTTT.

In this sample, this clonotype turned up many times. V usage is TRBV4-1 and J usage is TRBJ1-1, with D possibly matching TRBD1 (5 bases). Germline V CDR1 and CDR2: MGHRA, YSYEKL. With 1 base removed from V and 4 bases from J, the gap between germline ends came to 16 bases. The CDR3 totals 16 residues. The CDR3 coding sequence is TGCGCCAGCAGCCAAGGTTTACGGGGGGTTCGCACTGAAGCTTTCTTT. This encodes CASSQGLRGVRTEAFF.

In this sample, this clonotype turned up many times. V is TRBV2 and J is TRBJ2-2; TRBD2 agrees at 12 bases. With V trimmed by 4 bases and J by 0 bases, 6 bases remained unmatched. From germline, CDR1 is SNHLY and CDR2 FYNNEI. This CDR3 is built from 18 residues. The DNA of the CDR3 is TGTGCCAGCAGTGGGTGGACTAGCGGGATCCCGAACACCGGGGAGCTGTTTTTT. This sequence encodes CASSGWTSGIPNTGELFF.